This is a list of T cell receptor beta chains from one sample in a study of T cell changes during pregnancy in multiple sclerosis. Clones were sequenced by immunoSEQ multiplex PCR, and TCRdb holds only the in-frame ones, with some missing. Among just under 45,000 clones listed, 80% to 95% were seen once. The input for sequencing was CD4+ T cells from peripheral blood mononuclear cells, taken in the first trimester of pregnancy. Receptors originate from a female donor with multiple sclerosis, enrolled in a pregnancy study. The CDR3 runs from the conserved cysteine through the conserved F or W. Each record gives: clone size, J gene, V gene, D gene, CDR3 protein, CDR3 DNA. D genes are given only for firm matches. For some rows the clone size is stated as once, few or many, or as a class when expanded; others skip it.

abundance: -; j_gene: TRBJ2-7; v_gene: TRBV5-8; d_gene: TRBD2; CDR3aa: CASSTGLAAYEQYF; CDR3nt: TGTGCCAGCAGCACGGGACTAGCGGCCTACGAGCAGTACTTC
abundance: -; j_gene: TRBJ2-7; v_gene: TRBV29-1; d_gene: -; CDR3aa: CSVEVGVGEQYF; CDR3nt: TGCAGCGTTGAAGTGGGAGTCGGCGAGCAGTACTTC
abundance: -; j_gene: TRBJ1-5; v_gene: TRBV28; d_gene: -; CDR3aa: CASSLMVLQGSNQPQHF; CDR3nt: TGTGCCAGCAGTTTAATGGTCCTGCAGGGAAGCAATCAGCCCCAGCATTTT
abundance: -; j_gene: TRBJ2-7; v_gene: TRBV2; d_gene: TRBD1; CDR3aa: CASTRGTGAYEQYF; CDR3nt: TGTGCCAGCACGAGGGGGACAGGTGCCTACGAGCAGTACTTC
abundance: -; j_gene: TRBJ2-7; v_gene: TRBV6-5; d_gene: TRBD2; CDR3aa: CASSYLGTSGRHEQYF; CDR3nt: TGTGCCAGCAGTTACCTTGGGACTAGCGGGAGGCACGAGCAGTACTTC
abundance: -; j_gene: TRBJ2-2; v_gene: TRBV4-2; d_gene: -; CDR3aa: CASSPRVSGELFF; CDR3nt: TGTGCCAGCAGCCCCCGGGTGTCCGGGGAGCTGTTTTTT
abundance: -; j_gene: TRBJ2-1; v_gene: TRBV29-1; d_gene: -; CDR3aa: CSDLSLTDNEQFF; CDR3nt: TGCAGCGACTTAAGTCTGACTGACAATGAGCAGTTCTTC
abundance: once; j_gene: TRBJ2-1; v_gene: TRBV27; d_gene: -; CDR3aa: CASSLSHRISDEQFF; CDR3nt: TGTGCCAGCAGTTTATCCCACAGGATCTCGGATGAGCAGTTCTTC
abundance: -; j_gene: TRBJ1-5; v_gene: TRBV30; d_gene: -; CDR3aa: CAWSKGADQPQHF; CDR3nt: TGTGCCTGGAGTAAAGGGGCGGATCAGCCCCAGCATTTT
abundance: -; j_gene: TRBJ2-5; v_gene: TRBV7-8; d_gene: -; CDR3aa: CASSLASGRETQYF; CDR3nt: TGTGCCAGCAGCTTAGCGTCCGGGAGAGAGACCCAGTACTTC
abundance: -; j_gene: TRBJ1-1; v_gene: TRBV15; d_gene: -; CDR3aa: CATLGERRTEAFF; CDR3nt: TGTGCCACCTTAGGGGAAAGAAGGACTGAAGCTTTCTTT
abundance: -; j_gene: TRBJ2-6; v_gene: TRBV28; d_gene: -; CDR3aa: CASKSFSSGANVLTF; CDR3nt: TGTGCCAGCAAGAGTTTTAGCTCTGGGGCCAACGTCCTGACTTTC
abundance: -; j_gene: TRBJ2-1; v_gene: TRBV15; d_gene: TRBD2; CDR3aa: CATSRAELAGGQNEQFF; CDR3nt: TGTGCCACCAGCAGAGCCGAACTAGCGGGAGGTCAAAATGAGCAGTTCTTC
abundance: -; j_gene: TRBJ1-1; v_gene: TRBV6-5; d_gene: -; CDR3aa: CASSYFDRLNTEAFF; CDR3nt: TGTGCCAGCAGTTACTTCGACAGGCTGAACACTGAAGCTTTCTTT
abundance: -; j_gene: TRBJ2-7; v_gene: TRBV28; d_gene: -; CDR3aa: CASSLIGTQSSYEQYF; CDR3nt: TGTGCCAGCAGTTTAATAGGGACACAGAGCTCCTACGAGCAGTACTTC
abundance: -; j_gene: TRBJ1-3; v_gene: TRBV4-1; d_gene: TRBD1; CDR3aa: CASSQDPGQGPGNTIYF; CDR3nt: TGCGCCAGCAGCCAAGACCCTGGACAGGGGCCTGGAAACACCATATATTTT
abundance: -; j_gene: TRBJ2-7; v_gene: TRBV29-1; d_gene: -; CDR3aa: CSVEGGSLYEQYF; CDR3nt: TGCAGCGTTGAAGGGGGCTCCTTGTACGAGCAGTACTTC
abundance: few; j_gene: TRBJ1-2; v_gene: TRBV2; d_gene: -; CDR3aa: CASSEVIGANNYGYTF; CDR3nt: TGTGCCAGCAGTGAAGTGATAGGGGCAAATAACTATGGCTACACCTTC
abundance: -; j_gene: TRBJ1-5; v_gene: TRBV6-5; d_gene: -; CDR3aa: CASRLGPGQPQHF; CDR3nt: TGTGCCAGTAGACTTGGCCCTGGTCAGCCCCAGCATTTT
abundance: -; j_gene: TRBJ2-7; v_gene: TRBV9; d_gene: TRBD1; CDR3aa: CASSGTGGAEQYF; CDR3nt: TGTGCCAGCAGCGGGACAGGGGGCGCCGAGCAGTACTTC
abundance: -; j_gene: TRBJ2-2; v_gene: TRBV7-7; d_gene: -; CDR3aa: CASSLAGSPGELFF; CDR3nt: TGTGCTAGCAGCTTAGCCGGGTCCCCCGGGGAGCTGTTTTTT
abundance: -; j_gene: TRBJ1-4; v_gene: TRBV27; d_gene: -; CDR3aa: CASRRSGRSPNEKLFF; CDR3nt: TGTGCCAGCCGGAGAAGCGGAAGGTCTCCTAATGAAAAACTGTTTTTT
abundance: -; j_gene: TRBJ2-3; v_gene: TRBV5-8; d_gene: -; CDR3aa: CASSFSGTDTQYF; CDR3nt: TGTGCCAGCAGCTTTTCGGGCACAGATACGCAGTATTTT
abundance: -; j_gene: TRBJ1-6; v_gene: TRBV18; d_gene: TRBD1; CDR3aa: CASSLDIPGTGGFTGGSPLHF; CDR3nt: TGTGCCAGCTCACTGGATATTCCCGGGACAGGGGGCTTCACCGGTGGATCACCCCTCCACTTT
abundance: -; j_gene: TRBJ2-3; v_gene: TRBV5-4; d_gene: TRBD2; CDR3aa: CASSLQSGSRGDTQYF; CDR3nt: TGTGCCAGCAGCTTGCAAAGCGGGAGTCGCGGAGATACGCAGTATTTT
abundance: -; j_gene: TRBJ1-5; v_gene: TRBV19; d_gene: TRBD1; CDR3aa: CASSIRTGVDQPQHF; CDR3nt: TGTGCCAGTAGTATACGGACAGGGGTCGATCAGCCCCAGCATTTT
abundance: -; j_gene: TRBJ2-5; v_gene: TRBV11-1; d_gene: -; CDR3aa: CASSLVADGETQYF; CDR3nt: TGTGCCAGCAGCTTAGTGGCGGATGGTGAGACCCAGTACTTC
abundance: -; j_gene: TRBJ2-3; v_gene: TRBV11-1; d_gene: TRBD2; CDR3aa: CASSSGTSGGYTDTQYF; CDR3nt: TGTGCCAGCAGCTCAGGGACTAGCGGGGGATACACAGATACGCAGTATTTT
abundance: -; j_gene: TRBJ1-5; v_gene: TRBV30; d_gene: TRBD1; CDR3aa: CAWSDRGNNQPQHF; CDR3nt: TGTGCCTGGAGTGACAGGGGAAACAATCAGCCCCAGCATTTT
abundance: -; j_gene: TRBJ1-1; v_gene: TRBV28; d_gene: -; CDR3aa: CASSPRGGRGTEAFF; CDR3nt: TGTGCCAGCAGCCCCCGGGGGGGTCGTGGGACTGAAGCTTTCTTT
abundance: -; j_gene: TRBJ2-7; v_gene: TRBV19; d_gene: TRBD2; CDR3aa: CASSVPGLAGVREQYF; CDR3nt: TGTGCCAGTAGTGTCCCGGGACTAGCGGGAGTAAGGGAGCAGTACTTC
abundance: -; j_gene: TRBJ1-2; v_gene: TRBV5-8; d_gene: -; CDR3aa: CASSFGSRLYGYTF; CDR3nt: TGTGCCAGCAGCTTTGGCTCCAGACTCTATGGCTACACCTTC
abundance: -; j_gene: TRBJ1-1; v_gene: TRBV5-1; d_gene: -; CDR3aa: CASKGRAKGVGTEAFF; CDR3nt: TGCGCCAGCAAAGGTAGGGCTAAGGGAGTGGGCACTGAAGCTTTCTTT
abundance: -; j_gene: TRBJ1-5; v_gene: TRBV5-6; d_gene: -; CDR3aa: CASTAGQDSNQPQHF; CDR3nt: TGTGCCAGCACCGCAGGGCAAGATAGCAATCAGCCCCAGCATTTT
abundance: -; j_gene: TRBJ2-7; v_gene: TRBV13; d_gene: -; CDR3aa: CASSLGKFRVYEQYF; CDR3nt: TGTGCCAGCAGCTTAGGGAAGTTTAGAGTTTACGAGCAGTACTTC
abundance: -; j_gene: TRBJ2-3; v_gene: TRBV5-1; d_gene: TRBD2; CDR3aa: CASSLGLAGTDTQYF; CDR3nt: TGCGCCAGCAGCCTGGGGCTAGCGGGCACAGATACGCAGTATTTT